This T cell receptor (beta chain) was identified in a study of blood T cells in healthy people across ages. General study results and limits: Any conclusive comparison of naive versus antigen-experienced cells was prevented by using unsorted PBMCs. Whereas aged donors had fewer naive CD4+ cells, long-lived donors had more of them and higher diversity. Measured against age, TCR beta diversity per million T cells decreased in a roughly linear manner.

From germline, CDR1 is SQVTM and CDR2 ANQGSEA. V gave up 3 bases and J gave up 7 bases, with 9 bases separating them. The CDR3 spans 12 residues. Notes on this clonotype: Its specificity is unknown.

The authors ran a second PCR of about 7 to 11 cycles using a sample-barcoded 5' primer and a J-beta primer mix. TCRdb redid the calling of the 5' RACE reads with MiXCR, one entry per CDR3 protein. Seen here are approximately 800,000 distinct CDR3 sequences, under 80% observed once, and the top ten hold 28%. This TCR was recovered from a man in his thirties or forties in good health. V gene TRBV29-1 combines with J gene TRBJ2-2; D remains ambiguous. Material for sequencing was blood. The CDR3 loop reads CSVEKGIGELFF. CDR3 nucleotide sequence: TGCAGCGTTGAGAAAGGAATCGGGGAGCTGTTTTTT.